Listed here are 5 T cell receptor beta chains from one sample, sequenced in a study of T cell changes during pregnancy in multiple sclerosis. Assay used: immunoSEQ multiplex PCR; TCRdb lists only in-frame clones, some missing. The profile covers fewer than 65,000 clones, with roughly nine tenths appearing a single time and about 0.8% taken by the ten largest. The starting material was CD4+ T cells from peripheral blood mononuclear cells, obtained in the first trimester of pregnancy. These receptors all come from a female donor with multiple sclerosis, enrolled in a pregnancy study.

The V call is TRBV7-2, the J call TRBJ1-2; a possible D gene is TRBD1 (6 bases). The V gene's germline CDR1 is SGHTA and CDR2 FQGNSA. The CDR3 loop spans 16 amino acids. Trimming shortened V by 7 bases and J by 6 bases, and 24 bases separated the two germline ends. The CDR3 DNA sequence: TGTGCCAGCACCAAAATCACCGGGGGGGCTAGCGATGGCTACACCTTC. Its protein product is CASTKITGGASDGYTF.

The CDR3 reads CASSTIDRVGEKLFF. DNA for the CDR3: TGTGCCAGCAGCACCATAGACAGGGTGGGCGAAAAACTGTTTTTT. The V call is TRBV5-5, the J call TRBJ1-4; 7 bases match TRBD1. CDR3 length: 15 amino acids. V shed 4 bases, J shed 8 bases, and the junction held 11 bases outside the gene matches. Germline V gene sequence: CDR1 SGHKS, CDR2 YYEKEE (reference sequence).

CDR3 in amino acids: CASSKALQGADQPQHF. The CDR3 DNA is TGTGCCAGCAGCAAAGCGTTACAGGGGGCGGATCAGCCCCAGCATTTT. This chain uses TRBV21-1 with TRBJ1-5; no DNA check was done on the table's D call, TRBD1. TRBV21-1 is listed as a pseudogene. This CDR3 region has 16 residues.

The chain employs TRBV7-2 and TRBJ2-4; 10 bases agree with TRBD1. From germline, CDR1 is SGHTA and CDR2 FQGNSA. The ends lost 3 bases at V and 1 base at J; junction bases unmatched: 6. The CDR3 has 17 residues. The DNA of the CDR3 is TGTGCCAGCAGCTTCGCACCGGGACAGGGGGCCAAAAACATTCAGTACTTC. The encoded protein is CASSFAPGQGAKNIQYF.

This clone was seen once. This chain joins TRBV14 and TRBJ1-4, with D maybe TRBD1 (6 bases). Germline V gene sequence: CDR1 SGHDN, CDR2 FVKESK. The germline V and J ends were trimmed by 1 base and 1 base, with 13 bases remaining between them. The CDR3 extends over 17 amino acids. In nucleotides, the CDR3 is TGTGCCAGCAGCCAAGTCTTACAGGGTGGAACTAATGAAAAACTGTTTTTT. Translation: CASSQVLQGGTNEKLFF.